The clone carrying this T cell receptor beta chain showed up just a few times. Antigen unknown. These data originate in a study of brain T cells in children with intractable seizures. General study results and limits: Clones missing pre-surgery may reflect undersampling of that blood sample.

Data came from immunoSEQ multiplex PCR; TCRdb stores just in-frame clones and leaves some out. The data hold roughly 110,000 clones, with 94% observed a single time. The CDR3 covers 8 residues. V dropped 7 bases and J dropped 12 bases, with 7 bases sitting between them. Germline V lookup: CDR1 MNHEY, CDR2 SMNVEV (reference sequence). Sequencing was limited to surgery cases with top T cell transcript signatures in brain tissue. At least one anti-epileptic drug was given before surgery. This rearrangement joins TRBV27 to TRBJ2-7; D unresolved. Sequences were derived from peripheral blood, sampled at surgery. The clonotype originates from a boy in the first two years of life with hemimegalencephaly and intractable seizures. The CDR3 region is CASTKGYF. As DNA, the CDR3 is TGTGCCAGCACTAAGGGGTACTTC.